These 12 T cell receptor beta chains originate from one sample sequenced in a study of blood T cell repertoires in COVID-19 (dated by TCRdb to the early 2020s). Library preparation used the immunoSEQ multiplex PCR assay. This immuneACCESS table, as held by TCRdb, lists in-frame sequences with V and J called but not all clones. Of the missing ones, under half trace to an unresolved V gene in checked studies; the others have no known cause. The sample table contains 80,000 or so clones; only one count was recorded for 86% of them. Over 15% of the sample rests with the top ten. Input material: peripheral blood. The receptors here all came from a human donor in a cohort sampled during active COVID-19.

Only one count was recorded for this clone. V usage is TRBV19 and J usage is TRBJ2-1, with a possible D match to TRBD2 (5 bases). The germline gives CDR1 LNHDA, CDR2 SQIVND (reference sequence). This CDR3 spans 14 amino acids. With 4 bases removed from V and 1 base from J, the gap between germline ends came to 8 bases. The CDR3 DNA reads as TGTGCCAGTAGTACTAGCCATTCCTACAATGAGCAGTTCTTC. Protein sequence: CASSTSHSYNEQFF.

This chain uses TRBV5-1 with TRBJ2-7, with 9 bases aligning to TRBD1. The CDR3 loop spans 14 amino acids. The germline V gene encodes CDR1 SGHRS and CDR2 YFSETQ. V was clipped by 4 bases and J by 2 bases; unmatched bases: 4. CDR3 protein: CASSQQGATYEQYF. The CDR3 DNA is TGCGCCAGCAGCCAACAGGGGGCAACCTACGAGCAGTACTTC.

The CDR3 DNA is TGTGCCAGCGGGGACAGGGGGCGAAACAATCAGCCCCAGCATTTT. Translation: CASGDRGRNNQPQHF. V is TRBV28 and J is TRBJ1-5; 12 bases are a match to TRBD1. Looked up from germline, CDR1 is MDHEN and CDR2 is SYDVKM. J was trimmed by 3 bases and V by 8 bases; bases with no gene match: 5. The CDR3 is 15 amino acids.

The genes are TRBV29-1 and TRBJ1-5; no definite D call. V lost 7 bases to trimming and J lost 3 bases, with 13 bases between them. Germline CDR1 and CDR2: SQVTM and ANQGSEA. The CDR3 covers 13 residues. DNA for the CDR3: TGCAGCGCAAGACGGGGTACCAATCAGCCCCAGCATTTT. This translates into CSARRGTNQPQHF.

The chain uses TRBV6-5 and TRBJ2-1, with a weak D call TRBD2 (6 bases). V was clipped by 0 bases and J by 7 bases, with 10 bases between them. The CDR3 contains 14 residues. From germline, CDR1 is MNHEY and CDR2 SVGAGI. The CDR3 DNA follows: TGTGCCAGCAGTTACTCCTCCGGGGGAAATGAGCAGTTCTTC. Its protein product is CASSYSSGGNEQFF.

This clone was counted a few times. The CDR3 sequence: CASSEYRGAYGYTF. The CDR3 nucleotides are TGTGCCAGCAGTGAATACAGGGGGGCGTATGGCTACACCTTC. This sequence joins TRBV2 and TRBJ1-2; the match to TRBD1 covers 8 bases. Per germline, CDR1 SNHLY and CDR2 FYNNEI. With 2 bases clipped from V and 5 bases from J, the junction kept 4 bases outside the gene matches. CDR3 length: 14 residues.

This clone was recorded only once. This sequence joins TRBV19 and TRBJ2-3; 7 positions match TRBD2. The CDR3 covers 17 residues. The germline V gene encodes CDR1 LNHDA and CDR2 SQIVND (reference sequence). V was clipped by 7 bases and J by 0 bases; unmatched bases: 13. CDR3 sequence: CASIGGSIYSSTDTQYF. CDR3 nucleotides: TGTGCCAGTATCGGGGGGTCGATCTATTCTAGCACAGATACGCAGTATTTT.

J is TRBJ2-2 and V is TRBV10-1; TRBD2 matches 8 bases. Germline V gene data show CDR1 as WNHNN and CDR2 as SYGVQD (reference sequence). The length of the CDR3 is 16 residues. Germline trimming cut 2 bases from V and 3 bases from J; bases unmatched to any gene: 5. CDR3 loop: CASSETGGPYTGELFF. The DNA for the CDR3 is TGCGCCAGCAGTGAGACGGGAGGGCCTTACACCGGGGAGCTGTTTTTT.

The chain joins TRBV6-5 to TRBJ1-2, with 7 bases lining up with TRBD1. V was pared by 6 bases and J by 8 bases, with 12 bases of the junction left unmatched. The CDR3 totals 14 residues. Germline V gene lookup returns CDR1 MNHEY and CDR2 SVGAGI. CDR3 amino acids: CASRPTGVTRGYTF. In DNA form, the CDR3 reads TGTGCCAGCAGACCCACAGGGGTTACCCGGGGCTACACCTTC.

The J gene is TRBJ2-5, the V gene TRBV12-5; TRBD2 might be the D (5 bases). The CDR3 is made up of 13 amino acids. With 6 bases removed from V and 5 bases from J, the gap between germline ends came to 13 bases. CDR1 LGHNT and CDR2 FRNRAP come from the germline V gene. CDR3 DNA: TGTGCTAGTGGCCCACCGGGGTACGAGACCCAGTACTTC. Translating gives CASGPPGYETQYF.

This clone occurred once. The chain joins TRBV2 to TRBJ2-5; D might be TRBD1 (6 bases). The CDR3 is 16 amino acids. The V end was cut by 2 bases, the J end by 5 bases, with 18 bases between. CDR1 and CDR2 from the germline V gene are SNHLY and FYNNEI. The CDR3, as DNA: TGTGCCAGCAGTGAATTTCGGGACACTCTGGGGGAGACCCAGTACTTC. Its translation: CASSEFRDTLGETQYF.

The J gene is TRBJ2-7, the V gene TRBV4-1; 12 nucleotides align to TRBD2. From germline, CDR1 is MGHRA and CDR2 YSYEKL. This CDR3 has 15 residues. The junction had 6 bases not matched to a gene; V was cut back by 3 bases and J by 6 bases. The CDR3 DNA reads TGCGCCAGCAGCCAGGAGACTAGCGGGAGCCCCGAGCAGTACTTC. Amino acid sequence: CASSQETSGSPEQYF.